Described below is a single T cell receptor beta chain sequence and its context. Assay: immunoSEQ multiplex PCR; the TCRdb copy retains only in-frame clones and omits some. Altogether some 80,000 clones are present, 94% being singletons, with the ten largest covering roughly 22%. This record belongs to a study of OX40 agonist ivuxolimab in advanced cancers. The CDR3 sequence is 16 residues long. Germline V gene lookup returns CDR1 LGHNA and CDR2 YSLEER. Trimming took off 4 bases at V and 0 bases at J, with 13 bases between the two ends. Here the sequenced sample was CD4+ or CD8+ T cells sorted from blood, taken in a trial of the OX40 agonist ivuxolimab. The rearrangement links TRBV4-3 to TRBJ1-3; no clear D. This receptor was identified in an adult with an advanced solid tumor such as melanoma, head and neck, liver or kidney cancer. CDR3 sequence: CASSLDDGLSGNTIYF. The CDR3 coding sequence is TGCGCCAGCAGCCTAGACGACGGACTCTCTGGAAACACCATATATTTT.